One sample yielded the 32 T cell receptor beta chains listed below, sequenced in a study of cytomegalovirus exposure and HLA in healthy donors. PCR amplification relied on 60 Vbeta primers (plus 13 Jbeta primers). Generated by immunoSEQ multiplex PCR, the TCRdb table keeps only in-frame clones and is missing some. The sample holds 73,000 or so clones, 80% to 90% seen once. The sample comprised PBMCs. These receptors were collected from a human donor in good health.

The chain employs TRBV4-1 and TRBJ2-4; TRBD2 agrees at 9 bases. The CDR3 sequence is 18 residues long. Germline CDR1 is MGHRA and CDR2 is YSYEKL. V was pared by 1 base and J by 0 bases, with 7 bases of the junction left unmatched. CDR3 in DNA: TGCGCCAGCAGCCAAGGTGGTAGCGGGGGAGTAGCCAAAAACATTCAGTACTTC. This translates into CASSQGGSGGVAKNIQYF.

V and J are TRBV4-3 and TRBJ2-1; 8 nucleotides match TRBD1. V lost 0 bases, J lost 4 bases, and 5 bases stayed unmatched. From germline, CDR1 is LGHNA and CDR2 YSLEER. The CDR3 is 16 residues long. The CDR3 nucleotides are TGCGCCAGCAGCCAAGATTTCACAGGGGGATACAATGAGCAGTTCTTC. Translation: CASSQDFTGGYNEQFF.

Turning to this clone: Its ends do not fully match the called genes, so a read error is possible. V is TRBV7-9 and J is TRBJ2-7; D not resolved. The CDR3 has 15 amino acids. Germline CDR1 is SEHNR and CDR2 is FQNEAQ (reference sequence). CDR3 protein: CSSSLEAVRSYEQYF. The CDR3 DNA is TGTTCCAGCAGCTTAGAGGCGGTACGGTCCTACGAGCAGTACTTC.

This chain joins TRBV5-4 and TRBJ1-1; 12 bases agree with TRBD1. After removal of 4 bases from V and 6 bases from J, the junction contained 10 bases not matched to a gene. The germline gives CDR1 SGHNT, CDR2 YYREEE (reference sequence). This CDR3 spans 16 amino acids. CDR3 in amino acids: CASSQGQGAVRAEAFF. The CDR3 nucleotides read TGTGCCAGCAGCCAGGGACAGGGGGCGGTTAGGGCTGAAGCTTTCTTT.

The V gene is TRBV9, the J gene TRBJ1-5; tentative D call: TRBD1 (6 bases). The CDR3 contains 15 residues. Germline lookup yields CDR1 SGDLS and CDR2 YYNGEE. Deletions cut 3 bases from V and 3 bases from J, with 13 bases between. Here the CDR3 DNA reads TGTGCCAGCAGCGCAGAACAGGGTTTCAATCAGCCCCAGCATTTT. Its translation is CASSAEQGFNQPQHF.

The chain recombines TRBV25-1 with TRBJ1-2, with TRBD1 identical over 8 bases. Germline V gives CDR1 MGHDK, CDR2 SYGVNS. The CDR3 extends over 13 amino acids. J was trimmed by 5 bases and V by 5 bases; bases with no gene match: 4. Written as DNA, the CDR3 is TGTGCCAGCAGTACAGGGGGGTCTTATGGCTACACCTTC. Translated, it gives CASSTGGSYGYTF.

The CDR3 region is CASRGIQGATEAFF. The CDR3 DNA reads as TGTGCCAGCAGGGGGATACAGGGTGCAACTGAAGCTTTCTTT. The chain combines TRBV2 with TRBJ1-1; D perhaps matches TRBD1 (6 bases). CDR1 SNHLY and CDR2 FYNNEI come from the germline V gene. The CDR3 has 14 residues. Trimming pared 6 bases from V and 5 bases from J, leaving 16 bases between. The whole variable domain, remainder taken from reference TRBV2 and TRBJ1-1, is EPEVTQTPSHQVTQMGQEVILRCVPISNHLYFYWYRQILGQKVEFLVSFYNNEISEKSEIFDDQFSVERPDGSNFTLKIRSTKLEDSAMYFCASRGIQGATEAFFGQGTRLTVV.

V usage is TRBV4-1 and J usage is TRBJ1-5; the match to TRBD1 covers 10 bases. The CDR3 has 16 amino acids. V shed 3 bases, J shed 6 bases, and the junction held 8 bases outside the gene matches. CDR1 and CDR2 from the germline V gene are MGHRA and YSYEKL. The CDR3 here is CASSHRDRGWGQPQHF. The CDR3 bases are TGCGCCAGCAGCCATAGGGACAGGGGTTGGGGTCAGCCCCAGCATTTT.

This clone was detected only a few times. This chain connects TRBV18 to TRBJ2-5; the D is unclear. CDR3 length equals 13 residues. Trimming left V 5 bases short and J 5 bases short, with 12 bases between. Germline CDR1 and CDR2: KGHSH and LQKENI. CDR3: CASSGHAGETQYF. Here the CDR3 DNA reads TGTGCCAGCTCAGGGCACGCCGGCGAGACCCAGTACTTC.

With regard to this clone: Germline and junction disagree at one end, which may indicate a read error. The gene calls are TRBV19 and TRBJ1-2, with TRBD1 matching over 10 bases. This CDR3 has 15 amino acids. Germline V gene sequence: CDR1 LNHDA, CDR2 SQIVND (reference sequence). The CDR3 nucleotides are TGTGCCAGTAGTGAGGTCGACAGGGGGCAAAAAGGCTACCCCTTC. This encodes CASSEVDRGQKGYPF.

The chain couples TRBV7-2 to TRBJ2-1, with 9 positions matching TRBD1. The CDR3 is made up of 14 amino acids. V lost 3 bases to trimming and J lost 4 bases; unmatched junction nucleotides: 1. The germline V gene encodes CDR1 SGHTA and CDR2 FQGNSA. The CDR3 nucleotides are TGTGCCAGCAGCTTGGGACAGGGATACAATGAGCAGTTCTTC. Protein: CASSLGQGYNEQFF.

V is TRBV6-1 and J is TRBJ2-2; a possible D gene is TRBD2 (6 bases). V dropped 7 bases and J dropped 5 bases, with 11 bases sitting between them. This CDR3 has 13 amino acids. The V gene's germline CDR1 is MNHNS and CDR2 SASEGT. The CDR3 DNA sequence: TGTGCCAGCACGGGGGTCCAGACCGGGGAGCTGTTTTTT. As protein: CASTGVQTGELFF.

J is TRBJ1-3 and V is TRBV19; perhaps TRBD1 as D (6 bases). Trimming removed 6 bases at V and 8 bases at J, with 20 bases between. Germline CDR1 and CDR2: LNHDA and SQIVND (reference sequence). The CDR3 runs 15 residues. The CDR3 is CASRTTDSPSDTIYF. CDR3 nucleotide sequence: TGTGCCAGTAGAACCACGGACAGCCCTTCTGACACCATATATTTT.

The J gene is TRBJ1-6, the V gene TRBV19; D is unresolved. The CDR3 has 16 residues. The ends were cut back, 4 bases at V and 4 bases at J, with 14 bases in the middle. The V gene's germline CDR1 is LNHDA and CDR2 SQIVND (reference sequence). Here the CDR3 reads CASSRLTTAYNSPLHF. The CDR3 DNA reads TGTGCCAGTAGTAGGCTGACAACAGCTTATAATTCACCCCTCCACTTT.

The chain links TRBV9 to TRBJ1-4; the D is unclear. CDR1 is SGDLS and CDR2 is YYNGEE in the germline V gene. CDR3 length: 14 residues. Between the trimmed V and J ends, which lost 7 bases and 2 bases, there was a span of 12 bases. The CDR3 DNA is TGTGCCAGCGGTCCTCGGGATACTAATGAAAAACTGTTTTTT. The encoded protein is CASGPRDTNEKLFF.

The chain combines TRBV19 with TRBJ1-2; a weak D match, TRBD1 (5 bases). Germline-derived CDR1 and CDR2 are LNHDA and SQIVND (reference sequence). This CDR3 contains 15 residues. Trimming took off 0 bases at V and 4 bases at J, with 12 bases between the two ends. CDR3 nucleotide sequence: TGTGCCAGTAGTATAGAGGACAAAACTTCCTATGGCTACACCTTC. Translation: CASSIEDKTSYGYTF.

This chain connects TRBV4-3 to TRBJ2-1; no clear D gene. Germline CDR1 LGHNA, CDR2 YSLEER. The CDR3 runs to 15 residues. V lost 1 base and J 2 bases, leaving 9 bases between the germline ends. The CDR3 DNA reads as TGCGCCAGCAGCCAAGGTGAATGGCCCTACAATGAGCAGTTCTTC. Amino acids: CASSQGEWPYNEQFF.

The chain carries TRBV7-9 and TRBJ2-5, with TRBD1 as a possible D gene (6 bases). Germline-derived CDR1 and CDR2 are SEHNR and FQNEAQ (reference sequence). CDR3 length: 15 amino acids. The V end was cut by 0 bases, the J end by 5 bases, with 13 bases between. CDR3 amino acids: CASSLAIGQPETQYF. The CDR3 DNA sequence: TGTGCCAGCAGCTTAGCAATCGGACAGCCGGAGACCCAGTACTTC.

The rearrangement uses TRBV29-1 and TRBJ2-7; possible D gene TRBD1, 6 bases. The V and J ends lost 0 bases and 0 bases respectively, with 12 bases between them. The CDR3 has 15 residues. Germline V gene sequence: CDR1 SQVTM, CDR2 ANQGSEA. The CDR3 nucleotides are TGCAGCGTTGAAGATCTCACAGGGATCTCCTACGAGCAGTACTTC. Protein sequence: CSVEDLTGISYEQYF.

The chain employs TRBV5-6 and TRBJ1-3; D not resolved. There are 13 residues in the CDR3. Looked up from germline, CDR1 is SGHDT and CDR2 is YYEEEE. Trimming took off 0 bases at V and 4 bases at J, with 5 bases between the two ends. CDR3 sequence (DNA): TGTGCCAGCAGCTTGGCGGGAGGAAACACCATATATTTT. Residues: CASSLAGGNTIYF.

This clone was observed a handful of times. This chain links TRBV7-3 with TRBJ2-2; 10 nucleotides match TRBD2. V dropped 1 base and J dropped 4; count of bases not matched to a gene: 0. CDR3 length: 15 amino acids. Germline V lookup: CDR1 SGHTA, CDR2 FQGTGA. The CDR3 nucleotides read TGTGCCAGCAGCTTAATAGCGGGGGGCACCGGGGAGCTGTTTTTT. Translation: CASSLIAGGTGELFF.

The gene calls are TRBV29-1 and TRBJ2-1, with 8 bases identical to TRBD1. The V segment lost 5 bases and the J segment 1 base; nucleotides outside the gene matches: 4. Germline loops: CDR1 SQVTM, CDR2 ANQGSEA. The CDR3 covers 14 residues. The CDR3 DNA is TGCAGCGTTCCGAGACAGGGGTCCTACAATGAGCAGTTCTTC. This translates into CSVPRQGSYNEQFF.

This clone was found once. A read error may account for a junction end that differs from germline. This chain uses TRBV15 with TRBJ2-1; TRBD2 is a possible D gene (5 bases). This CDR3 comprises 13 residues. Germline CDR1 and CDR2: LNHNV and YYDKDF (reference sequence). CDR3 sequence reads: CATSRGTRESRLF. The CDR3 bases are TGTGCCACCAGCAGAGGAACCCGGGAAAGCCGGCTCTTC. The full variable domain, its missing parts supplied by reference TRBV15 and TRBJ2-1, is DAMVIQNPRYQVTQFGKPVTLSCSQTLNHNVMYWYQQKSSQAPKLLFHYYDKDFNNEADTPDNFQSRRPNTSFCFLDIRSPGLGDTAMYLCATSRGTRESRLFGPGTRLTVL.

V usage is TRBV7-9 and J usage is TRBJ2-3; tentative D call: TRBD2 (6 bases). Germline V gene data show CDR1 as SEHNR and CDR2 as FQNEAQ (reference sequence). The CDR3 has 12 residues. V lost 2 bases to trimming and J lost 14 bases, with 14 bases between them. The CDR3 coding sequence is TGTGCCAGCAGCTTACCGGGACTGGCCCTGTATTTT. It encodes CASSLPGLALYF. Using reference TRBV7-9 and TRBJ2-3 for the parts outside the CDR3, the full variable domain is DTGVSQNPRHKITKRGQNVTFRCDPISEHNRLYWYRQTLGQGPEFLTYFQNEAQLEKSRLLSDRFSAERPKGSFSTLEIQRTEQGDSAMYLCASSLPGLALYFGPGTRLTVL.

The count of this clone is one. The junction differs from germline at one of its ends, possibly a read error. The chain carries TRBV7-7 and TRBJ2-1; D unclear. CDR1 and CDR2 from the germline V gene are SSHAT and FNYEAQ (reference sequence). This CDR3 comprises 15 residues. This CDR3 is CASSLGTSPRDEQFF. DNA of the CDR3: TGTGCTAGCAGCTTAGGCACTTCTCCCCGTGATGAGCAGTTCTTC.

The chain is built from TRBV28 and TRBJ2-3; 7 nucleotides line up with TRBD1. The CDR3 sequence is 20 residues long. Trimming removed 5 bases from V and 6 bases from J; junction bases left unmatched: 26. In germline, CDR1 is MDHEN, CDR2 SYDVKM. CDR3 nucleotide sequence: TGTGCCAGCAGTACACTTAGGGGGCCACCGGGACAGCCCTTCCCCGATACGCAGTATTTT. Translating it yields CASSTLRGPPGQPFPDTQYF. Supplemented by reference TRBV28 and TRBJ2-3, the full variable domain reads DVKVTQSSRYLVKRTGEKVFLECVQDMDHENMFWYRQDPGLGLRLIYFSYDVKMKEKGDIPEGYSVSREKKERFSLILESASTNQTSMYLCASSTLRGPPGQPFPDTQYFGPGTRLTVL.

Of note for this clone: An end of the junction does not agree with germline; a read error may underlie this. V and J are TRBV4-3 and TRBJ1-2, with D possibly matching TRBD1 (5 bases). This CDR3 comprises 15 residues. The germline V gene encodes CDR1 LGHNA and CDR2 YSLEER. The chain's CDR3 is CASSQGGLGGFGYPF. CDR3 nucleotide sequence: TGCGCCAGCAGCCAAGGGGGACTGGGAGGGTTCGGCTACCCCTTC.

V usage is TRBV7-6 and J usage is TRBJ2-1, with TRBD1 matching 12 bases. The CDR3 totals 15 residues. V lost 2 bases and J lost 10; bases outside the gene matches: 6. Germline V lookup: CDR1 SGHVS, CDR2 FNYEAQ. For the CDR3, the DNA is TGTGCCAGCAGCTTACCGGGACAGGGGGCTCGGGAGCAGTTCTTC. The encoded protein is CASSLPGQGAREQFF.

This clone was seen a few times. The chain is built from TRBV5-6 and TRBJ1-1, with D possibly being TRBD1 (5 bases). The germline V gene encodes CDR1 SGHDT and CDR2 YYEEEE. The CDR3 has 12 amino acids. V was pared by 2 bases and J by 7 bases, with 9 bases between. The CDR3 region is CASSLGVLEAFF. The DNA of the CDR3 is TGTGCCAGCAGCTTAGGGGTTCTTGAAGCTTTCTTT.

This rearrangement joins TRBV27 to TRBJ2-7, with D unresolved. V lost 2 bases and J 4 bases, leaving 9 bases between the germline ends. The CDR3 extends over 13 amino acids. Germline CDR1 MNHEY, CDR2 SMNVEV (reference sequence). CDR3 loop: CASSLGPQYEQYF. CDR3 nucleotide sequence: TGTGCCAGCAGTTTAGGCCCCCAGTACGAGCAGTACTTC.

V and J are TRBV5-6 and TRBJ2-5; D is unresolved. Per germline, CDR1 SGHDT and CDR2 YYEEEE. Trimming left V 0 bases short and J 2 bases short, with 17 bases between. CDR3 length: 17 amino acids. The CDR3 DNA follows: TGTGCCAGCAGCTTGGATCTGCGGCCGGCAAGACAAGAGACCCAGTACTTC. Translation gives CASSLDLRPARQETQYF.

The rearrangement uses TRBV5-1 and TRBJ1-5, with D maybe TRBD1 (5 bases). Germline V gene lookup returns CDR1 SGHRS and CDR2 YFSETQ. This CDR3 comprises 15 residues. With 3 bases removed from V and 6 bases from J, the gap between germline ends came to 16 bases. For the CDR3, the DNA is TGCGCCAGCAGCTCGGTGGGGGGAACGGGTCAGCCCCAGCATTTT. It encodes CASSSVGGTGQPQHF.